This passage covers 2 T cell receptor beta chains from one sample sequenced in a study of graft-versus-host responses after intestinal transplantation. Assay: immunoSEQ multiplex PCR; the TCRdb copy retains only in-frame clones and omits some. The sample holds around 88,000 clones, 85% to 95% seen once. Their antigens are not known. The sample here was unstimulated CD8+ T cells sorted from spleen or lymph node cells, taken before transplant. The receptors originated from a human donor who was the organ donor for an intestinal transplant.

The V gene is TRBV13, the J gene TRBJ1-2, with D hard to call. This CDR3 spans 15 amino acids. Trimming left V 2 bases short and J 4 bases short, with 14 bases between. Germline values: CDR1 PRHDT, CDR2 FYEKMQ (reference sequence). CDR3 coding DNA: TGTGCCAGCAGCTTAAAGCTTCTCACCGCCTATGGCTACACCTTC. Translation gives CASSLKLLTAYGYTF.

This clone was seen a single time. CDR3 protein: CASSESTGSSYEQYF. The CDR3 DNA sequence: TGTGCCAGCAGTGAGTCGACAGGATCATCCTACGAGCAGTACTTC. This chain connects TRBV2 to TRBJ2-7, with a possible D match to TRBD1 (6 bases). Between the trimmed V and J ends, which lost 3 bases and 1 base, there was a span of 13 bases. CDR3 length: 15 amino acids. Germline V lookup: CDR1 SNHLY, CDR2 FYNNEI.